This T cell receptor (beta chain) was captured in a study of shared clonotypes between healthy human individuals. Assay used: immunoSEQ multiplex PCR; TCRdb lists only in-frame clones, some missing. This sample has approximately 440,000 clones, with roughly three quarters found just once. Germline lookup yields CDR1 SGHRS and CDR2 YFSETQ. J was trimmed by 8 bases and V by 2 bases; bases with no gene match: 8. This CDR3 spans 14 amino acids. This receptor was taken from a woman aged 35 to 49 in good health. Some clones in this sample may be carry-over from other donors' samples. This chain links TRBV5-1 with TRBJ2-3; 7 bases fit TRBD1. Sequencing was performed on PBMCs. The CDR3: CASSFRDSAFTQYF. The CDR3 DNA sequence: TGCGCCAGCAGCTTCCGGGACAGCGCTTTTACGCAGTATTTT.